The 32 T cell receptor beta chains reported below all come from one sample, sequenced in a study of blood T cell repertoires in COVID-19. Using immunoSEQ multiplex PCR, the repertoire was profiled, and TCRdb retains in-frame clones only, with some absent. This table has 110,000 or so clones, 65% to 90% appearing once. The sequenced material came from peripheral blood. The receptors derive from a man older than 75 with acute or convalescent COVID-19.

The gene calls are TRBV28 and TRBJ1-2, with TRBD1 identical over 8 bases. The ends lost 5 bases at V and 8 bases at J; junction bases unmatched: 10. CDR1 and CDR2 (germline): MDHEN, SYDVKM. The CDR3 totals 14 residues. The CDR3 is CASSLPGGAKGYTF. The DNA of the CDR3 is TGTGCCAGCAGTCTACCAGGGGGCGCAAAGGGCTACACCTTC.

V and J are TRBV30 and TRBJ1-2; 9 nucleotides agree with TRBD1. Germline CDR1 is GTSNPN and CDR2 is SVGIG (reference sequence). The J segment lost 9 bases and the V segment lost 1 base, leaving 12 bases of the junction unmatched. The CDR3 length is 15 residues. CDR3 region: CAWSDDIQGAKRYTF. CDR3 bases: TGTGCCTGGAGTGACGATATACAGGGGGCGAAGCGCTACACCTTC.

This rearrangement joins TRBV2 to TRBJ1-6, with 11 bases fitting TRBD1. The CDR3 loop spans 16 amino acids. After removal of 6 bases from V and 5 bases from J, the junction contained 6 bases not matched to a gene. Germline CDR1 and CDR2: SNHLY and FYNNEI. CDR3 loop: CASRQDRGRDNSPLHF. As DNA, the CDR3 is TGTGCCAGCAGGCAGGACAGGGGGCGGGATAATTCACCCCTCCACTTT.

The chain has TRBV30 and TRBJ2-3; TRBD1 aligns across 7 bases. Germline V gene lookup returns CDR1 GTSNPN and CDR2 SVGIG (reference sequence). CDR3 size: 15 residues. Trimming cost V 3 bases and J 3 bases; bases outside gene matches: 9. The CDR3 spells CAWSWDRRKTDTQYF. CDR3 DNA: TGTGCCTGGAGCTGGGACAGAAGGAAAACAGATACGCAGTATTTT.

For the CDR3, the DNA is TGTGCCAGCAGCTTGAGGTTAGCGGGAGTTGTCGAGCAGTACTTC. Translated, it gives CASSLRLAGVVEQYF. The chain uses TRBV5-5 and TRBJ2-7; TRBD2 matches 9 bases. Germline trimming cut 1 base from V and 6 bases from J; bases unmatched to any gene: 8. The CDR3 is 15 amino acids. The germline V gene encodes CDR1 SGHKS and CDR2 YYEKEE (reference sequence).

This clone was seen a handful of times. Other nucleotide sequences from this sample produce the same CDR3. The gene calls are TRBV7-3 and TRBJ2-5; the match to TRBD1 covers 8 bases. Losses at the gene ends were 4 bases for V and 4 bases for J; bases not matched to a gene: 2. In germline, CDR1 is SGHTA, CDR2 FQGTGA. This CDR3 has 13 amino acids. The CDR3 loop reads CASSSGQGETQYF. The CDR3 DNA sequence: TGTGCCAGCAGCTCCGGACAGGGAGAGACCCAGTACTTC. The full variable domain, completed using reference TRBV7-3 and TRBJ2-5, is GAGVSQTPSNKVTEKGKYVELRCDPISGHTALYWYRQSLGQGPEFLIYFQGTGAADDSGLPNDRFFAVRPEGSVSTLKIQRTERGDSAVYLCASSSGQGETQYFGPGTRLLVL.

The J gene is TRBJ2-3, the V gene TRBV18; D remains ambiguous. This CDR3 is 15 amino acids long. V lost 0 bases, J lost 0 bases, and 7 bases lay in between. Germline values: CDR1 KGHSH, CDR2 LQKENI. The CDR3 is CASSPPQASTDTQYF. The CDR3 nucleotides are TGTGCCAGCTCACCACCCCAGGCAAGCACAGATACGCAGTATTTT.

Details on this clone: The identical CDR3 is also encoded by other nucleotide sequences in the sample. The chain is built from TRBV6-2 or TRBV6-3 and TRBJ1-2; D gene unclear. The CDR3 length is 14 residues. Germline V gene lookup returns CDR1 MNHEY and CDR2 SVGEGT. Trimming removed 5 bases from V and 2 bases from J, with 12 bases in between. CDR3: CASSPLTGNYGYTF. CDR3 coding DNA: TGTGCCAGCAGTCCCCTGACTGGGAACTATGGCTACACCTTC.

The chain employs TRBV5-1 and TRBJ1-1; D is possibly TRBD1 (5 bases). V lost 1 base and J lost 1, with 8 bases in between. Looked up from germline, CDR1 is SGHRS and CDR2 is YFSETQ. This CDR3 contains 14 residues. The CDR3 loop reads CASSLSQGNTEAFF. The CDR3 DNA sequence: TGCGCCAGCAGCTTGAGTCAGGGGAACACTGAAGCTTTCTTT. The full variable domain, its missing parts supplied by reference TRBV5-1 and TRBJ1-1, is KAGVTQTPRYLIKTRGQQVTLSCSPISGHRSVSWYQQTPGQGLQFLFEYFSETQRNKGNFPGRFSGRQFSNSRSEMNVSTLELGDSALYLCASSLSQGNTEAFFGQGTRLTVV.

This chain connects TRBV13 to TRBJ1-1; D is perhaps TRBD1 (5 bases). Germline CDR1 is PRHDT and CDR2 is FYEKMQ (reference sequence). Trimming removed 5 bases from V and 7 bases from J, with 11 bases in between. This CDR3 is 12 amino acids long. CDR3 region: CASSGRGFEAFF. The CDR3 nucleotides are TGTGCCAGCAGCGGTAGGGGTTTTGAAGCTTTCTTT.

CDR3 nucleotides: TGTGCCACCACCGGGACAGAAGAGACCCAGTACTTC. Translating it yields CATTGTEETQYF. V is TRBV15 and J is TRBJ2-5; 7 bases align to TRBD1. CDR1 LNHNV and CDR2 YYDKDF come from the germline V gene (reference sequence). The CDR3 sequence is 12 residues long. J gave up 3 bases and V 7 bases, and 2 bases lay outside the gene matches.

The chain couples TRBV5-1 to TRBJ2-1, with D maybe TRBD1 (6 bases). The length of the CDR3 is 15 residues. CDR1 and CDR2 from the germline V gene are SGHRS and YFSETQ. V gave up 3 bases and J gave up 2 bases, with 12 bases separating them. CDR3 protein: CASSSGTSTYNEQFF. CDR3 DNA sequence: TGCGCCAGCAGCTCCGGGACAAGTACCTACAATGAGCAGTTCTTC.

This rearrangement joins TRBV7-9 to TRBJ1-4; 8 bases map to TRBD1. This CDR3 contains 15 residues. The germline gives CDR1 SEHNR, CDR2 FQNEAQ (reference sequence). V dropped 5 bases and J dropped 6; count of bases not matched to a gene: 8. CDR3 DNA sequence: TGTGCCAGCAGCCGGGGACAGGCTGCCGATGAAAAACTGTTTTTT. Translating gives CASSRGQAADEKLFF.

The CDR3 here is CATSRELQGATYNEQFF. The CDR3 bases are TGTGCCACCAGCAGGGAATTACAGGGGGCGACCTACAATGAGCAGTTCTTC. The chain joins TRBV15 to TRBJ2-1, with TRBD1 matching over 9 bases. The germline V gene has CDR1 LNHNV and CDR2 YYDKDF (reference sequence). V dropped 3 bases and J dropped 2; count of bases not matched to a gene: 8. The CDR3 covers 17 residues. Based on the CDR3 plus reference TRBV15 and TRBJ2-1, the full variable domain is DAMVIQNPRYQVTQFGKPVTLSCSQTLNHNVMYWYQQKSSQAPKLLFHYYDKDFNNEADTPDNFQSRRPNTSFCFLDIRSPGLGDTAMYLCATSRELQGATYNEQFFGPGTRLTVL.

The chain uses TRBV10-3 and TRBJ1-2, with 9 bases aligning to TRBD1. J was trimmed by 8 bases and V by 6 bases; bases with no gene match: 7. The CDR3 has 13 amino acids. The germline V gene encodes CDR1 ENHRY and CDR2 SYGVKD. The CDR3 sequence: CAIRGTGKQGYTF. The CDR3 coding sequence is TGTGCCATCAGGGGGACAGGGAAACAGGGCTACACCTTC.

The V call is TRBV11-2, the J call TRBJ2-5; TRBD2 matches 13 bases. Germline loops: CDR1 SGHAT, CDR2 FQNNGV. V shed 5 bases and J 5 bases; nucleotides not matched to a gene: 2. The CDR3 is 14 residues long. CDR3 DNA sequence: TGTGCCAGCAGCGTGGGACTAGCGGGGGAGACCCAGTACTTC. As protein: CASSVGLAGETQYF.

This chain connects TRBV5-1 to TRBJ2-5, with 10 bases fitting TRBD2. CDR3 length: 15 residues. V was clipped by 0 bases and J by 5 bases; unmatched bases: 4. Germline V CDR1 and CDR2: SGHRS, YFSETQ. CDR3 bases: TGCGCCAGCAGCTTGGGGAGCGGGAGGGCGGAGACCCAGTACTTC. This sequence encodes CASSLGSGRAETQYF.

The CDR3 nucleotides read TGTGCCAGCAGCCGCGACAGGACTTATGGCTACACCTTC. It yields the protein CASSRDRTYGYTF. V gene TRBV28 combines with J gene TRBJ1-2; D may be TRBD1 (6 bases). Trimming removed 6 bases from V and 5 bases from J, with 13 bases in between. The germline gives CDR1 MDHEN, CDR2 SYDVKM. The CDR3 is 13 amino acids.

The rearrangement uses TRBV27 and TRBJ2-5, with D perhaps TRBD1 (7 bases). This CDR3 has 16 amino acids. V was shortened by 1 base and J by 3 bases, with 15 bases between the two germline ends. Germline V gene sequence: CDR1 MNHEY, CDR2 SMNVEV (reference sequence). The CDR3: CASSLLTGTRKETQYF. The CDR3 DNA sequence: TGTGCCAGCAGTTTATTGACAGGGACTCGGAAAGAGACCCAGTACTTC.

This chain connects TRBV29-1 to TRBJ2-1, with TRBD2 matching over 7 bases. J gave up 6 bases and V 3 bases, and 8 bases lay outside the gene matches. CDR1 is SQVTM, CDR2 ANQGSEA, per germline. The CDR3 contains 14 residues. CDR3 nucleotide sequence: TGCAGCGTTGAGGGCGGGAGAAGGCTCAATGAGCAGTTCTTC. Translating it yields CSVEGGRRLNEQFF.

The rearrangement links TRBV12-3 or TRBV12-4 to TRBJ1-2, with a possible D match to TRBD1 (6 bases). V lost 6 bases and J lost 3, with 11 bases in between. The CDR3 extends over 13 amino acids. The CDR3 reads CASSPGADYGYTF. The CDR3 nucleotides read TGTGCCAGCAGCCCAGGGGCTGACTATGGCTACACCTTC.

This chain links TRBV5-1 with TRBJ1-4; perhaps TRBD1 as D (6 bases). The CDR3 consists of 15 residues. Germline V CDR1 and CDR2: SGHRS, YFSETQ. V was cut by 1 base and J by 8 bases, with 15 bases left in between. The CDR3: CASSLLTGSNEKLFF. The CDR3 DNA reads TGCGCCAGCAGCTTGCTTACAGGGAGTAACGAAAAACTGTTTTTT.

The chain employs TRBV28 and TRBJ1-6; D is unresolved. CDR3 length: 14 amino acids. Trimming shortened V by 4 bases and J by 7 bases, and 11 bases separated the two germline ends. Germline values: CDR1 MDHEN, CDR2 SYDVKM. The CDR3, as DNA: TGTGCCAGCAGTTCCCTTGGGGAGAATTCACCCCTCCACTTT. As protein: CASSSLGENSPLHF.

The chain joins TRBV7-9 to TRBJ1-6, with D unresolved. Germline CDR1 is SEHNR and CDR2 is FQNEAQ (reference sequence). This CDR3 region has 14 residues. V shed 5 bases and J shed 5 bases, with 10 bases lying between them. The CDR3 nucleotides read TGTGCCAGCAGCGAACCGGGAGATAATTCACCCCTCCACTTT. Protein sequence: CASSEPGDNSPLHF.

This chain joins TRBV30 and TRBJ1-6; D not resolved. Germline CDR1 GTSNPN, CDR2 SVGIG (reference sequence). The CDR3 runs 13 residues. V was shortened by 8 bases and J by 8 bases, with 16 bases between the two germline ends. CDR3 nucleotide sequence: TGTGCCCAAAACGTACAGTCCCATTCACCCCTCCACTTT. Amino acids: CAQNVQSHSPLHF.

The rearrangement links TRBV12-3 or TRBV12-4 to TRBJ1-1, with a possible D match to TRBD1 (6 bases). Trimming shortened V by 4 bases and J by 2 bases, and 8 bases separated the two germline ends. This CDR3 spans 13 amino acids. CDR3 nucleotides: TGTGCCAGCAGTTGGACAGAAAACACTGAAGCTTTCTTT. It yields the protein CASSWTENTEAFF.

The sample holds one count of this clone. This chain connects TRBV10-2 to TRBJ1-2; D remains ambiguous. Germline V gene sequence: CDR1 WSHSY, CDR2 SAAADI. The CDR3 is 12 amino acids. V was pared by 6 bases and J by 4 bases, with 9 bases between. CDR3 sequence reads: CASRLNAYGYTF. DNA of the CDR3: TGCGCCAGCAGACTTAACGCCTATGGCTACACCTTC.

The V call is TRBV28, the J call TRBJ1-2; the match to TRBD1 covers 7 bases. This CDR3 has 14 amino acids. With 2 bases clipped from V and 7 bases from J, the junction kept 7 bases outside the gene matches. Germline CDR1 MDHEN, CDR2 SYDVKM. DNA of the CDR3: TGTGCCAGCAGTTTAAGGGGGCGCGGTAGTGGCTACACCTTC. It yields the protein CASSLRGRGSGYTF.

This clone appeared a few times. The chain joins TRBV7-9 to TRBJ2-5, with 8 bases that match TRBD1. Germline V CDR1 and CDR2: SEHNR, FQNEAQ (reference sequence). With 5 bases clipped from V and 3 bases from J, the junction kept 5 bases outside the gene matches. This CDR3 comprises 14 residues. The CDR3 DNA is TGTGCCAGCAGCCTAGGACAGGGCAAAGAGACCCAGTACTTC. It is translated as CASSLGQGKETQYF.

This clone showed up just a few times. The chain combines TRBV7-3 with TRBJ1-1; 9 positions match TRBD1. Germline V gene lookup returns CDR1 SGHTA and CDR2 FQGTGA. V shed 5 bases and J 4 bases; nucleotides not matched to a gene: 14. The CDR3 consists of 17 residues. The CDR3: CASSPLTGQGYPTEAFF. CDR3 nucleotides: TGTGCCAGCAGCCCTCTCACGGGACAGGGATACCCCACTGAAGCTTTCTTT. The whole variable domain, filled in from reference TRBV7-3 and TRBJ1-1, reads GAGVSQTPSNKVTEKGKYVELRCDPISGHTALYWYRQSLGQGPEFLIYFQGTGAADDSGLPNDRFFAVRPEGSVSTLKIQRTERGDSAVYLCASSPLTGQGYPTEAFFGQGTRLTVV.

This chain uses TRBV19 with TRBJ2-7, with a tentative D call TRBD1 (6 bases). The V gene's germline CDR1 is LNHDA and CDR2 SQIVND (reference sequence). The CDR3 sequence is 14 residues long. With 5 bases removed from V and 0 bases from J, the gap between germline ends came to 11 bases. Here the CDR3 reads CASSVGQNSYEQYF. CDR3 coding DNA: TGTGCCAGTAGTGTCGGACAGAACTCCTACGAGCAGTACTTC.

The chain couples TRBV6-5 to TRBJ1-2; 8 nucleotides agree with TRBD1. From germline, CDR1 is MNHEY and CDR2 SVGAGI. V shed 10 bases, J shed 0 bases, and the junction held 4 bases outside the gene matches. This CDR3 is built from 13 residues. In nucleotides, the CDR3 is TGTGCCATTCAGGGGGCGGCTAACTATGGCTACACCTTC. Amino acid sequence: CAIQGAANYGYTF.